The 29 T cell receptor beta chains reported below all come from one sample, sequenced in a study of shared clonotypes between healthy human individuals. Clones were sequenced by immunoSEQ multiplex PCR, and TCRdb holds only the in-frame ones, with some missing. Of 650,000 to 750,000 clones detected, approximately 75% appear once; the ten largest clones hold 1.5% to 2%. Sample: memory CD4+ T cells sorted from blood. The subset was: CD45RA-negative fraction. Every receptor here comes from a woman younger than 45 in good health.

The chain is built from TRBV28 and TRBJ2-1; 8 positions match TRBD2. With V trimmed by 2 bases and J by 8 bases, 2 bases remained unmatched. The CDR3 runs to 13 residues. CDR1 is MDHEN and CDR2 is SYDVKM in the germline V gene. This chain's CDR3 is CASSLPGGDEQFF. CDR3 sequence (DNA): TGTGCCAGCAGTTTACCGGGAGGGGATGAGCAGTTCTTC.

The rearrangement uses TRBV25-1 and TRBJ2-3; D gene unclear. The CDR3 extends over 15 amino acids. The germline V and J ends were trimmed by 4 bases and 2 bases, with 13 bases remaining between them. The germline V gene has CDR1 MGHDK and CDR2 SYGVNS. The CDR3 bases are TGTGCCAGCAGTGTTCGGGTCCATGACACAGATACGCAGTATTTT. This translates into CASSVRVHDTDTQYF.

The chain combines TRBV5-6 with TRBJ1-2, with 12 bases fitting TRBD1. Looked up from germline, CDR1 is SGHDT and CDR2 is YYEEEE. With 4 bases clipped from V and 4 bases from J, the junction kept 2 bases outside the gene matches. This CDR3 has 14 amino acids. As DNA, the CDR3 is TGTGCCAGCAGCGGGGACAGGGGGCGCTATGGCTACACCTTC. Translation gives CASSGDRGRYGYTF.

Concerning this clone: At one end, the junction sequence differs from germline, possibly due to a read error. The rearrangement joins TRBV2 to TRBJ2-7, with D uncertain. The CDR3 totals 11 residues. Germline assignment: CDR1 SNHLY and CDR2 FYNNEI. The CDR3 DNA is TGTGCCAGCAGTGAAATTCGGGTGATTCACTTC. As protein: CASSEIRVIHF.

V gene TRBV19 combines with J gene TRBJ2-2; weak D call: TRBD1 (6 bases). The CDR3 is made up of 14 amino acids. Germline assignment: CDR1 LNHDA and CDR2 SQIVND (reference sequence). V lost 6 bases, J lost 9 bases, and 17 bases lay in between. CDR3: CASSAQGQRRELFF. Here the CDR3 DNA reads TGTGCCAGTAGCGCACAGGGCCAGAGGCGGGAGCTGTTTTTT.

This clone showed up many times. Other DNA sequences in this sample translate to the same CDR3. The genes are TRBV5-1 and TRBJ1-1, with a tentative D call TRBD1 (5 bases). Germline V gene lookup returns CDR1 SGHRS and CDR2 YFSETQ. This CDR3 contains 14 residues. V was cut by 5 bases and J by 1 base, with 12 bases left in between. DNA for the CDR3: TGCGCCAGCAGGGCCGGAGACAGGAACACTGAAGCTTTCTTT. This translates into CASRAGDRNTEAFF.

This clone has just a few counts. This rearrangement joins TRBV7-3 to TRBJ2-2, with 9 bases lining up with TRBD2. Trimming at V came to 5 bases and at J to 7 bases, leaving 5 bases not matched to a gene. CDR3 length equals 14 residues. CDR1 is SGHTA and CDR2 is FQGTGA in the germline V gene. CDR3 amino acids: CASSISGSHGELFF. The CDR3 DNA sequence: TGTGCCAGCAGCATTAGCGGGAGCCACGGGGAGCTGTTTTTT. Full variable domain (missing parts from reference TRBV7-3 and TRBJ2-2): GAGVSQTPSNKVTEKGKYVELRCDPISGHTALYWYRQSLGQGPEFLIYFQGTGAADDSGLPNDRFFAVRPEGSVSTLKIQRTERGDSAVYLCASSISGSHGELFFGEGSRLTVL.

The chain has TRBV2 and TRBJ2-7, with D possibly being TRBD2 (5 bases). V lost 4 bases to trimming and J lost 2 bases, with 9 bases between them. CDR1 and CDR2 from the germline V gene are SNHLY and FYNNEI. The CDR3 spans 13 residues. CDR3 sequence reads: CASSVDWAYEQYF. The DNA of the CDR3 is TGTGCCAGCAGTGTGGACTGGGCCTACGAGCAGTACTTC.

The CDR3 DNA sequence: TGTGCCAGCAGTGTGAGCGGGAGGATTACCTACGAGCAGTACTTC. It codes for CASSVSGRITYEQYF. The chain is built from TRBV6-1 and TRBJ2-7; TRBD2 matches at 9 bases. After removal of 4 bases from V and 2 bases from J, the junction contained 6 bases not matched to a gene. The CDR3 is 15 amino acids. Germline V CDR1 and CDR2: MNHNS, SASEGT.

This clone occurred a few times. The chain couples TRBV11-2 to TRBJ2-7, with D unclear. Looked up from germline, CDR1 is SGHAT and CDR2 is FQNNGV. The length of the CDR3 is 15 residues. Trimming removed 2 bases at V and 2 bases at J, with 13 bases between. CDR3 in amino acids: CASSLQLMTTYEQYF. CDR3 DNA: TGTGCCAGCAGCTTACAGCTGATGACAACCTACGAGCAGTACTTC.

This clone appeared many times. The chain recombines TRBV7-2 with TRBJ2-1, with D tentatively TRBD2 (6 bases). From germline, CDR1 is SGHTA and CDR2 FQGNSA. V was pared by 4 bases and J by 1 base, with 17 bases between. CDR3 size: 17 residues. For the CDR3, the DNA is TGTGCCAGCAGCTCGGGGAGCGGGTGGATATCCTACAATGAGCAGTTCTTC. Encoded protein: CASSSGSGWISYNEQFF.

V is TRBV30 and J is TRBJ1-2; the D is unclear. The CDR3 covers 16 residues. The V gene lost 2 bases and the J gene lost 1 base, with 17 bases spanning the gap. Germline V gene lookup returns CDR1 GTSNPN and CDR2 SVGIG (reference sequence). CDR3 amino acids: CAWSRQTQELNYGYTF. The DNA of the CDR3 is TGTGCCTGGAGTCGTCAGACCCAGGAACTTAACTATGGCTACACCTTC.

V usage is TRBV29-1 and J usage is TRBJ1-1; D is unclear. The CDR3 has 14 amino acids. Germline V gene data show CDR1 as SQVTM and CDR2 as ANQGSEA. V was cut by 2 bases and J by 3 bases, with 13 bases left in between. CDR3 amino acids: CSVEKGSTDTEAFF. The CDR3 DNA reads TGCAGCGTTGAAAAGGGTTCGACGGACACTGAAGCTTTCTTT.

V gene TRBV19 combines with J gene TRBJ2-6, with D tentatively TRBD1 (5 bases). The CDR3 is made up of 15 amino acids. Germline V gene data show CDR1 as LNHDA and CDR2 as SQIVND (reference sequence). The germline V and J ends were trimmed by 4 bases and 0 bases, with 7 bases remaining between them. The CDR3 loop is CASSRQRSGANVLTF. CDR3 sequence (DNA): TGTGCCAGTAGTAGACAGCGCTCTGGGGCCAACGTCCTGACTTTC.

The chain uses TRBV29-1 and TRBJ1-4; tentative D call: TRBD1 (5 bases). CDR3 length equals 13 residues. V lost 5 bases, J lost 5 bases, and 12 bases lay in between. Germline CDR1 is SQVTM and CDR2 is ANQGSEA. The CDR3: CSVWKGPNEKLFF. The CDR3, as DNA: TGCAGCGTTTGGAAGGGACCAAATGAAAAACTGTTTTTT.

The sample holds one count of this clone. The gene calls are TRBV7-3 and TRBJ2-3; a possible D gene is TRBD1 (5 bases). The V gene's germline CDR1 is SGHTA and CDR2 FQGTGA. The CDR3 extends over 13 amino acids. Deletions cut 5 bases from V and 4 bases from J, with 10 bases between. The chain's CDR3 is CASSDQGADTQYF. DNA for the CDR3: TGTGCCAGCAGCGACCAGGGTGCAGATACGCAGTATTTT.

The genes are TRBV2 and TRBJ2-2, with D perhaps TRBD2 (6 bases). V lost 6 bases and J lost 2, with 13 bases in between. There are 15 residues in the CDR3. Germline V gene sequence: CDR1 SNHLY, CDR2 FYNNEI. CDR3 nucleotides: TGTGCCAGCAGGGGCAGCGGGTCAAACACCGGGGAGCTGTTTTTT. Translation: CASRGSGSNTGELFF.

DNA for the CDR3: TGTGCCAGCAGCTTACTTGGGCGAGCGGGAGGTTGGAATGAGCAGTTCTTC. Encoded protein: CASSLLGRAGGWNEQFF. The chain has TRBV7-2 and TRBJ2-1; 9 bases are shared with TRBD2. Trimming removed 2 bases from V and 7 bases from J; junction bases left unmatched: 12. The germline CDR1 and CDR2 sequences are SGHTA and FQGNSA. This CDR3 has 17 residues. The full variable domain, in which reference TRBV7-2 and TRBJ2-1 provide the parts outside the CDR3, is GAGVSQSPSNKVTEKGKDVELRCDPISGHTALYWYRQSLGQGLEFLIYFQGNSAPDKSGLPSDRFSAERTGGSVSTLTIQRTQQEDSAVYLCASSLLGRAGGWNEQFFGPGTRLTVL.

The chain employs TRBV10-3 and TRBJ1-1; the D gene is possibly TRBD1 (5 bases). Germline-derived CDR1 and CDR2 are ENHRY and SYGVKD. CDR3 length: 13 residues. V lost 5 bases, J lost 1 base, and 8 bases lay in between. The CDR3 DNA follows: TGTGCCATCAGTAGACAGCAGAACACTGAAGCTTTCTTT. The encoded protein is CAISRQQNTEAFF.

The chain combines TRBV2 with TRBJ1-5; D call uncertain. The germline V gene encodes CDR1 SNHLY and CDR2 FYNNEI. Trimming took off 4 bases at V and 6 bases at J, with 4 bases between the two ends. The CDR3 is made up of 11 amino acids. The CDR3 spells CASSAGQPQHF. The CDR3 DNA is TGTGCCAGCAGTGCCGGTCAGCCCCAGCATTTT.

For the CDR3, the DNA is TGTGCCAGCAGTGTACGAACGCAGGCTCAGCCCCAGCATTTT. Its translation is CASSVRTQAQPQHF. V is TRBV5-8 and J is TRBJ1-5, with D hard to call. Germline lookup yields CDR1 SGHTS and CDR2 YDEGEE. This CDR3 contains 14 residues. Trimming removed 5 bases from V and 6 bases from J, with 15 bases in between.

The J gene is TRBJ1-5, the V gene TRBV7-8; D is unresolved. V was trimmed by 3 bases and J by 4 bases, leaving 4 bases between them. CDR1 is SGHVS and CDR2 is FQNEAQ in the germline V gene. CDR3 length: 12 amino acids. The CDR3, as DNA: TGTGCCAGCAGCTTTTTTAATCAGCCCCAGCATTTT. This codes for CASSFFNQPQHF.

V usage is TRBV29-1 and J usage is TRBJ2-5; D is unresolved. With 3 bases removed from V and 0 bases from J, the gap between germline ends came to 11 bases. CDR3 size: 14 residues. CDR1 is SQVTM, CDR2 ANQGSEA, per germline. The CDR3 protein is CSVEGFLYQETQYF. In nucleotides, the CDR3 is TGCAGCGTTGAGGGGTTTTTGTACCAAGAGACCCAGTACTTC.

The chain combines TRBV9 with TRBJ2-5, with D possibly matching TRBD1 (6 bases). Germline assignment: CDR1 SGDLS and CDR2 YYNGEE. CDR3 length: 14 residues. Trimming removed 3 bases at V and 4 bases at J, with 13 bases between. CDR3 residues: CASSGALGAETQYF. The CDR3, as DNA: TGTGCCAGCAGCGGGGCCCTGGGGGCAGAGACCCAGTACTTC.

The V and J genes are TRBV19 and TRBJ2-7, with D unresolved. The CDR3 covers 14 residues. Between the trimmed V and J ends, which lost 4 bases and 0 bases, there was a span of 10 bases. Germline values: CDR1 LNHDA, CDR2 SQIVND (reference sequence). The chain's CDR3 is CASSKQISSYEQYF. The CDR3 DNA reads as TGTGCCAGTAGTAAACAGATTAGCTCCTACGAGCAGTACTTC.

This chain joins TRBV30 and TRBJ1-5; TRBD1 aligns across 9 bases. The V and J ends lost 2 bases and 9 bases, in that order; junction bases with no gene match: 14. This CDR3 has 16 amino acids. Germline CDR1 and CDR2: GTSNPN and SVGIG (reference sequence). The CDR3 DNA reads TGTGCCTGGAGTACGGGACAGGGACTTCATTTGTCGCCCCAGCATTTT. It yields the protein CAWSTGQGLHLSPQHF.

The CDR3 region has the DNA TGTGCCAGCAGTGAAGCCCTGTTTGGGGACCGGTTCCGTGGCTACACCTTC. Amino acid sequence: CASSEALFGDRFRGYTF. This chain uses TRBV6-1 with TRBJ1-2; TRBD1 is a possible D gene (5 bases). This CDR3 region has 17 residues. Germline lookup yields CDR1 MNHNS and CDR2 SASEGT. V lost 0 bases and J lost 7, with 21 bases in between.

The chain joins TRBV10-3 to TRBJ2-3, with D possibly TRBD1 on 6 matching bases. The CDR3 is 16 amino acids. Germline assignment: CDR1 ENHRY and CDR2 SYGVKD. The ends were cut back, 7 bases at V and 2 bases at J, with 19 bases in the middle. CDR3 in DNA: TGTGCCATCATGGGACAAGGGTCACCTTCCACAGATACGCAGTATTTT. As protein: CAIMGQGSPSTDTQYF.

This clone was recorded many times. Here the CDR3 DNA reads TGTGCCTGGAACAAGCGGGCCCTCTACGAGCAGTACTTC. Translating it yields CAWNKRALYEQYF. The J gene is TRBJ2-7, the V gene TRBV30, with a weak D call TRBD2 (6 bases). The CDR3 is 13 amino acids. CDR1 is GTSNPN and CDR2 is SVGIG in the germline V gene (reference sequence). The V end lost 4 bases, the J end lost 3 bases, and 13 bases lay between the germline ends.